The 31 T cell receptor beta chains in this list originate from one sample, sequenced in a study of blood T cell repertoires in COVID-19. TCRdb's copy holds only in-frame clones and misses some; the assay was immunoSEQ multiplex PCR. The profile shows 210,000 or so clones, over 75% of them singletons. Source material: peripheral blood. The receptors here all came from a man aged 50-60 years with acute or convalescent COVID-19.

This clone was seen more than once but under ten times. DNA for the CDR3: TGTGCCAGCAGCGTAGGGGCCGGCAGCTACCACTATGGCTACACCTTC. Its translation is CASSVGAGSYHYGYTF. V and J are TRBV9 and TRBJ1-2; D call uncertain. CDR1 and CDR2 (germline): SGDLS, YYNGEE. V lost 0 bases and J lost 3, with 15 bases in between. The CDR3 sequence is 16 residues long.

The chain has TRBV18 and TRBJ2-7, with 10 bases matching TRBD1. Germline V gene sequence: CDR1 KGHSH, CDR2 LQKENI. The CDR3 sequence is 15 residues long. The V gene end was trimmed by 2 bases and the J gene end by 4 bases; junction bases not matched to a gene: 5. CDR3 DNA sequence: TGTGCCAGCTCACCAGGGGACAGGGGACCTTACGAGCAGTACTTC. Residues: CASSPGDRGPYEQYF.

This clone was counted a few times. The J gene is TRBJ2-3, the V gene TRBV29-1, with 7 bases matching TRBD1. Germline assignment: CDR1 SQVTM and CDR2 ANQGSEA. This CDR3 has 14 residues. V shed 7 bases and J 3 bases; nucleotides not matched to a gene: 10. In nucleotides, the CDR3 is TGCAGCGATCGACAGGGCGTCAGGACAGATACGCAGTATTTT. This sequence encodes CSDRQGVRTDTQYF.

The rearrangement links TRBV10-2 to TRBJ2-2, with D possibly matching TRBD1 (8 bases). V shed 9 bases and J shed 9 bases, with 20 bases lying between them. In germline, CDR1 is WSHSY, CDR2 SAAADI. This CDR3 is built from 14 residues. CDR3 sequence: CASRTGGVSRELFF. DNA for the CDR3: TGCGCCAGTCGAACAGGGGGGGTTTCTCGGGAGCTGTTTTTT.

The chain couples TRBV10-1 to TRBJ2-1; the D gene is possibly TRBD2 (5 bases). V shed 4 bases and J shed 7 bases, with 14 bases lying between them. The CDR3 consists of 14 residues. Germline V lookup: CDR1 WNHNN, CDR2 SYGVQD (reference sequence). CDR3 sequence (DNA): TGCGCCAGCAGTGGGTCTAGCCCGGGGAATGAGCAGTTCTTC. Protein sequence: CASSGSSPGNEQFF.

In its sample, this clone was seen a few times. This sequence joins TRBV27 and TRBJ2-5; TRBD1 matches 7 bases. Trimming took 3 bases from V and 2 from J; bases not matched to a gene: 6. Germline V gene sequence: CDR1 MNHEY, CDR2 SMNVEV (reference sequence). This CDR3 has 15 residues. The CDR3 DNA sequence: TGTGCCAGCAGTTTTAGGACAGGTATACAAGAGACCCAGTACTTC. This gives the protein CASSFRTGIQETQYF.

The CDR3 is CAISSDRNTEAFF. CDR3 coding DNA: TGTGCCATCAGTTCGGACAGAAACACTGAAGCTTTCTTT. This sequence joins TRBV10-3 and TRBJ1-1, with a weak D call TRBD1 (6 bases). Trimming took off 5 bases at V and 2 bases at J, with 9 bases between the two ends. Germline assignment: CDR1 ENHRY and CDR2 SYGVKD. The CDR3 totals 13 residues.

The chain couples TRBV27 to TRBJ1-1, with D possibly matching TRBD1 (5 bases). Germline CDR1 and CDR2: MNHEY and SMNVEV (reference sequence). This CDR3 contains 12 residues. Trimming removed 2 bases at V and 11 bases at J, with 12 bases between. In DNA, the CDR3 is TGTGCCAGCAGTTTAGTTGGTGGGGGGGCTTTCTTT. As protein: CASSLVGGGAFF.

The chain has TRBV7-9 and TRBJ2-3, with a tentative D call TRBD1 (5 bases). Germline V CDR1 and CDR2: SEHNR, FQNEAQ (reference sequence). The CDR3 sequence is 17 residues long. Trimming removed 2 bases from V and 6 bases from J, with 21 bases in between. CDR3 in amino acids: CASSLSRFLGPRDTQYF. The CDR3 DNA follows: TGTGCCAGCAGCTTAAGTCGGTTCCTGGGGCCCCGGGATACGCAGTATTTT.

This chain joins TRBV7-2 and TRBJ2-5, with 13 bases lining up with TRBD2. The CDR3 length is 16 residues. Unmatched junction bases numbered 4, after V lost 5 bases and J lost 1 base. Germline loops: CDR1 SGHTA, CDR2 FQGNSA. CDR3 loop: CASSLRLAGGQETQYF. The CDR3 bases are TGTGCCAGCAGCCTCCGACTAGCGGGGGGCCAAGAGACCCAGTACTTC.

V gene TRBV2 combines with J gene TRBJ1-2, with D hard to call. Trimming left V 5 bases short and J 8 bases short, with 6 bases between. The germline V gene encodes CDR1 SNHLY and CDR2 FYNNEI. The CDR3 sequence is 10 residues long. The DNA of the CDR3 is TGTGCCAGCAGTAGAGAAGGCTACACCTTC. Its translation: CASSREGYTF.

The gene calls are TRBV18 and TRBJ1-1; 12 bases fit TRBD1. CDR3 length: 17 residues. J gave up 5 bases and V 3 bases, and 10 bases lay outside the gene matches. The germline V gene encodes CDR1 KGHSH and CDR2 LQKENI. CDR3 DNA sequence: TGTGCCAGCTCACCGGCGCCGGGACAGGGGGCGGGTACTGAAGCTTTCTTT. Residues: CASSPAPGQGAGTEAFF.

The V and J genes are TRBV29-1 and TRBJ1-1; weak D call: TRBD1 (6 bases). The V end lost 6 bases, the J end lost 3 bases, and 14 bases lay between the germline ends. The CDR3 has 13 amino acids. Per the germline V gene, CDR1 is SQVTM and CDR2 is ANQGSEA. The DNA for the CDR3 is TGCAGCGTCGTTCCTCAGGGGTACACTGAAGCTTTCTTT. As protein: CSVVPQGYTEAFF.

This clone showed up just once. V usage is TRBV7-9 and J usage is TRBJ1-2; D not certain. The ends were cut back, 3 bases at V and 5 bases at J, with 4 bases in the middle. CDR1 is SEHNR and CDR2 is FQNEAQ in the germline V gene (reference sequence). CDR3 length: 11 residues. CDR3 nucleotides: TGTGCCAGCAGCTTCGGGTATGGCTACACCTTC. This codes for CASSFGYGYTF.

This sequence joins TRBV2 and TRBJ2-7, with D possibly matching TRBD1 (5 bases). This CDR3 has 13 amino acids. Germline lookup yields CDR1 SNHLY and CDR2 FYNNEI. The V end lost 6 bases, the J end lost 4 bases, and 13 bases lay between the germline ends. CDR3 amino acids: CASRWAGIYEQYF. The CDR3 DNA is TGTGCCAGCAGGTGGGCAGGGATTTACGAGCAGTACTTC.

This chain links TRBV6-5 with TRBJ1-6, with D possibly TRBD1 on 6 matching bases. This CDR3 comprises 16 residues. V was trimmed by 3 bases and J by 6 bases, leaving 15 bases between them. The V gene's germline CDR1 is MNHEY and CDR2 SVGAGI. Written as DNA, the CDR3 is TGTGCCAGCAGTTATGAGGGGGGGGTGAGTAATTCACCCCTCCACTTT. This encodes CASSYEGGVSNSPLHF.

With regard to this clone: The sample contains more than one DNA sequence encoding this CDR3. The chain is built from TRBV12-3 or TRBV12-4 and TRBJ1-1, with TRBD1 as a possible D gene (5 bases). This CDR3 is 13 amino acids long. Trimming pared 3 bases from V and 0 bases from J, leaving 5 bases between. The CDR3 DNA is TGTGCCAGCAGTTTCAGGGTGAACACTGAAGCTTTCTTT. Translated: CASSFRVNTEAFF.

CDR3 loop: CASKQTENTEAFF. The CDR3 nucleotides read TGTGCCAGCAAACAGACAGAGAACACTGAAGCTTTCTTT. The genes are TRBV12-3 or TRBV12-4 and TRBJ1-1; a weak D match, TRBD1 (5 bases). This CDR3 region has 13 residues. V lost 7 bases and J 1 base, leaving 10 bases between the germline ends.

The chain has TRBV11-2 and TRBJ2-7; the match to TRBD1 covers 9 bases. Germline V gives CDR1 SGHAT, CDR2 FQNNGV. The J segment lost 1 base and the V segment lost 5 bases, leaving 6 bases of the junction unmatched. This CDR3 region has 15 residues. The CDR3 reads CASSLTGGRSYEQYF. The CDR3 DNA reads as TGTGCCAGCAGCCTAACAGGGGGCAGGTCCTACGAGCAGTACTTC.

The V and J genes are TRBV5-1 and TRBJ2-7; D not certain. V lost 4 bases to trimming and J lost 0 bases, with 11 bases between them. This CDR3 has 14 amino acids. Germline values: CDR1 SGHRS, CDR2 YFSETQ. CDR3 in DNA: TGCGCCAGCAGCCCTGACACGAGCTCCTACGAGCAGTACTTC. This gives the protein CASSPDTSSYEQYF.

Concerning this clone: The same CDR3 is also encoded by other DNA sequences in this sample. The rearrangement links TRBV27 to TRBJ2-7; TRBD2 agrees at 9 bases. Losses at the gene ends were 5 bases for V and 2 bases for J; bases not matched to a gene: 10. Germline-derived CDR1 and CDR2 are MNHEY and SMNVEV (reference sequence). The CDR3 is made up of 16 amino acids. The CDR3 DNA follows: TGTGCCAGCAGTCTCAAGGGGCGCGGGGGGGCCTACGAGCAGTACTTC. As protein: CASSLKGRGGAYEQYF.

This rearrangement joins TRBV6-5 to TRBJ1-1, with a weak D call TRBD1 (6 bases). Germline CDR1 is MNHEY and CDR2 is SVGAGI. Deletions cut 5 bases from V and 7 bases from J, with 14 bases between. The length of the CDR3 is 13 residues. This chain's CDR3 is CASSQFIQGEAFF. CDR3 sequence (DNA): TGTGCCAGCAGTCAGTTCATACAGGGTGAAGCTTTCTTT.

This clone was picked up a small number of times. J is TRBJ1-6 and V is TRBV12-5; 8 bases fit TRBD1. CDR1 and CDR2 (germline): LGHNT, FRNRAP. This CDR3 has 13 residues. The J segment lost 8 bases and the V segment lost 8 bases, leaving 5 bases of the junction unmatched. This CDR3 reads CASSGTGDSPLHF. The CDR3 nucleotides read TGTGCTAGTTCCGGGACAGGCGATTCACCCCTCCACTTT.

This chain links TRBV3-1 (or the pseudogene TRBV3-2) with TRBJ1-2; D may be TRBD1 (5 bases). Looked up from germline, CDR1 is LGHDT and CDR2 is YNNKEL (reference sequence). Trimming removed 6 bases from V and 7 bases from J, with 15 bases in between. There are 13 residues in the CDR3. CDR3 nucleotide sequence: TGTGCCAGCAGAGCACCTGTGGGGGGTGGCTACACCTTC. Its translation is CASRAPVGGGYTF.

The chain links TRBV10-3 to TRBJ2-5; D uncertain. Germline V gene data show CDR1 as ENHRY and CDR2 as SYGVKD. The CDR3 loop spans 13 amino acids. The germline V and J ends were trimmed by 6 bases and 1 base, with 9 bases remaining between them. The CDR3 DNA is TGTGCCATCAGGTACAGTCCCCAAGAGACCCAGTACTTC. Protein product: CAIRYSPQETQYF.

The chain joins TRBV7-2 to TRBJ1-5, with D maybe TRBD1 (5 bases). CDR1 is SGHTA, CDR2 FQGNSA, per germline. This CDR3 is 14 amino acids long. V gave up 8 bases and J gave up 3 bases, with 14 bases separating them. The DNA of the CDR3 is TGTGCCAGCTCGAGGGGAGGGCCCAATCAGCCCCAGCATTTT. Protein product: CASSRGGPNQPQHF.

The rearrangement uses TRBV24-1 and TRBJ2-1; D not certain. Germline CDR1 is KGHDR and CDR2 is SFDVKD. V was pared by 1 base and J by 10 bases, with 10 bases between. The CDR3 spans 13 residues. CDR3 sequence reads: CATSDLEHHEQFF. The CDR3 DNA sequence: TGTGCCACCAGTGATTTAGAGCATCACGAGCAGTTCTTC.

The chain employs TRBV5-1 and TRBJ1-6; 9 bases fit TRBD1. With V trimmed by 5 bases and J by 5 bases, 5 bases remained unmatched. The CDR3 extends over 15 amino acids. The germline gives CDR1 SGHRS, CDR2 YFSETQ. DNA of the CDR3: TGCGCCAGCAGGTTACAGGGGGCGGATAATTCACCCCTCCACTTT. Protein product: CASRLQGADNSPLHF.

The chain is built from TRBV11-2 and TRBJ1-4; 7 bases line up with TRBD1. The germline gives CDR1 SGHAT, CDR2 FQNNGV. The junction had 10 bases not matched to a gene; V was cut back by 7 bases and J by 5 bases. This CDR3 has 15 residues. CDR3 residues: CASKVGDRRNEKLFF. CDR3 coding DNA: TGTGCCAGCAAGGTGGGGGACAGACGAAATGAAAAACTGTTTTTT.

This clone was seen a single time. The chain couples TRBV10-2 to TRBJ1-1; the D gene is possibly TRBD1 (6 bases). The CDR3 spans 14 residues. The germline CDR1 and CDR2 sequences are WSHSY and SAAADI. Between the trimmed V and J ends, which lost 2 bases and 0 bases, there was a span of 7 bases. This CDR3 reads CASSEGQLNTEAFF. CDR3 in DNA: TGCGCCAGCAGTGAGGGACAGCTGAACACTGAAGCTTTCTTT.

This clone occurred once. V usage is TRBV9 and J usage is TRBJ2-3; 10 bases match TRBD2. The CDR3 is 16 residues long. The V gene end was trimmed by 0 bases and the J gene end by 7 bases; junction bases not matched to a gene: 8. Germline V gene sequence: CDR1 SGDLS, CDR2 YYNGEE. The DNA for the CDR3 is TGTGCCAGCAGCGTAGGCAAAGCGGGGGGGCCAAATACGCAGTATTTT. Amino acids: CASSVGKAGGPNTQYF.